This T cell receptor beta chain was recovered during a study of T cell repertoires and HLA-DP antigens. Concerning this clone: Its target is not known.

Trimming took 6 bases from V and 2 from J, leaving 10 bases between them. Germline V gives CDR1 MDHEN, CDR2 SYDVKM. The CDR3 runs 13 residues. The data were produced by immunoSEQ multiplex PCR, yet TCRdb's version contains in-frame clones alone and is incomplete. The sample carries about 89,000 clones, around nine tenths recorded once. V and J are TRBV28 and TRBJ1-2; the D gene is possibly TRBD1 (5 bases). Sequencing was carried out using CD4+ T cells from PBMCs. This sequence was found in a man aged 45-60 years in good health and CMV-seronegative. CDR3 coding DNA: TGTGCCAGCAGCTCCGACAGAAACTATGGCTACACCTTC. It yields the protein CASSSDRNYGYTF.